This TCR beta chain was observed in a study of blood T cell repertoires in COVID-19. Study overall: Some COVID-19 samples were acute and others convalescent; all came from the United States, Italy and Spain.

Seattle-derived patients entered the study during active infection and were followed longitudinally. This clone was observed once. Profiled with immunoSEQ multiplex PCR; TCRdb holds only in-frame clones, not every one. The repertoire holds about 73,000 clones, with 75% to 80% as singletons. Germline loops: CDR1 SGHKS, CDR2 YYEKEE (reference sequence). This CDR3 is built from 16 residues. Deletions cut 1 base from V and 0 bases from J, with 10 bases between. The genes are TRBV5-5 and TRBJ1-4; no definite D call. The material sequenced was peripheral blood. The clonotype was recovered from a man between 65 and 85 years old with COVID-19, enrolled during active disease. CDR3 coding DNA: TGTGCCAGCAGCTTGAGACCTCGGGCAACTAATGAAAAACTGTTTTTT. Its protein product is CASSLRPRATNEKLFF.